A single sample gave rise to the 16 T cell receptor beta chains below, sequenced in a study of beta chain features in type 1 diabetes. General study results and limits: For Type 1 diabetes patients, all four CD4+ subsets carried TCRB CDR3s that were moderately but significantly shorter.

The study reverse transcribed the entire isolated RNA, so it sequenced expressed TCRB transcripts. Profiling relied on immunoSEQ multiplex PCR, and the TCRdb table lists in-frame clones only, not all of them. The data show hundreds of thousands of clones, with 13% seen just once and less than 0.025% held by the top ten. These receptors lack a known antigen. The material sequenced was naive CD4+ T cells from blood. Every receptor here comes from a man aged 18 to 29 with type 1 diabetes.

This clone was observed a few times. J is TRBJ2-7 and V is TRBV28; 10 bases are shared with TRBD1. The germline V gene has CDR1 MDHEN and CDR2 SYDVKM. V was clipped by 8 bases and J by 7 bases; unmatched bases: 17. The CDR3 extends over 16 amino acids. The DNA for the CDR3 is TGTGCCAGCTCTCAACCCGCGGGACAGGGGTCTAAAGAGCAGTACTTC. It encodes CASSQPAGQGSKEQYF.

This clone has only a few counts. The CDR3 nucleotides are TGTGCCAGCAGCTCCGTTGAAGCTAACTATGGCTACACCTTC. Translating gives CASSSVEANYGYTF. The rearrangement uses TRBV7-9 and TRBJ1-2; D not certain. Germline V gene data show CDR1 as SEHNR and CDR2 as FQNEAQ (reference sequence). The V gene lost 4 bases and the J gene lost 0 bases, with 9 bases spanning the gap. The CDR3 runs 14 residues.

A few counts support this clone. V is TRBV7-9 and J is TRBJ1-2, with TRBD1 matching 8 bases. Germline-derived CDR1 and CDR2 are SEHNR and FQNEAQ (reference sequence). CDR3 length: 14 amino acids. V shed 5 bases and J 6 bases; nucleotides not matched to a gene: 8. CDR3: CASSLQTGVNGYTF. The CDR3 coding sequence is TGTGCCAGCAGCCTTCAGACAGGGGTCAATGGCTACACCTTC.

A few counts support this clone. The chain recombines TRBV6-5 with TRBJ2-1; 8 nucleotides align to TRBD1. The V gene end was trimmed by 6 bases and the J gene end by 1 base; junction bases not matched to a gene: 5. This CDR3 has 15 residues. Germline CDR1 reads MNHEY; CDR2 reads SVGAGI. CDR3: CASSEQGDSYNEQFF. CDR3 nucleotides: TGTGCCAGCAGCGAACAGGGGGATTCCTACAATGAGCAGTTCTTC.

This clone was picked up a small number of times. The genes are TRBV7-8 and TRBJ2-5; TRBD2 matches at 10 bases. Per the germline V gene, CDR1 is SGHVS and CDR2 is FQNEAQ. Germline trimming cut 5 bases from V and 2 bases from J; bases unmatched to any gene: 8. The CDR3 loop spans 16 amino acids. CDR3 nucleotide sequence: TGTGCCAGCAGCCCTCGTAGCGGGGGGCAACAAGAGACCCAGTACTTC. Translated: CASSPRSGGQQETQYF.

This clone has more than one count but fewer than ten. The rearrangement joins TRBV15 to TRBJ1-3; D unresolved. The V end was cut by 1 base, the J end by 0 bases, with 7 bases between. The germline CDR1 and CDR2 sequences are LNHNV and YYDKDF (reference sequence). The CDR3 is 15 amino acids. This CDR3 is CATSRVVSSGNTIYF. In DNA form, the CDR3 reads TGTGCCACCAGCAGAGTGGTCAGCTCTGGAAACACCATATATTTT.

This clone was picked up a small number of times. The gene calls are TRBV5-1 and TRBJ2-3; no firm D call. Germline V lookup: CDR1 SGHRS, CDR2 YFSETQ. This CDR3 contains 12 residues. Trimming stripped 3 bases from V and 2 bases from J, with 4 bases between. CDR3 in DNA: TGCGCCAGCAGCTCACCCACAGATACGCAGTATTTT. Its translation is CASSSPTDTQYF.

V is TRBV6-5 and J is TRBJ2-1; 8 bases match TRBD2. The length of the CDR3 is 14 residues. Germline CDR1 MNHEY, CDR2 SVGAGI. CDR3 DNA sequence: TGTGCAACCCGCGGAGCGGGGGCCTACAATGAGCAGTTCTTC. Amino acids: CATRGAGAYNEQFF.

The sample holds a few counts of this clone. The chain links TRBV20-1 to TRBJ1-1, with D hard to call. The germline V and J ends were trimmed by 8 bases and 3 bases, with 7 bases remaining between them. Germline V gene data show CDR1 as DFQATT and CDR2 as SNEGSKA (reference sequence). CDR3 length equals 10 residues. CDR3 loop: CSLSYTEAFF. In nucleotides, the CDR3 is TGCAGTCTCTCTTACACTGAAGCTTTCTTT.

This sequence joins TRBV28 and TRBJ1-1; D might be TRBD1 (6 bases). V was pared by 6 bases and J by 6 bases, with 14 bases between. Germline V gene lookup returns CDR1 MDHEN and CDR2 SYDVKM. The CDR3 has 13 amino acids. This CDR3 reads CASRTQGRPEAFF. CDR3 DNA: TGTGCCAGCAGAACACAGGGTCGGCCTGAAGCTTTCTTT.

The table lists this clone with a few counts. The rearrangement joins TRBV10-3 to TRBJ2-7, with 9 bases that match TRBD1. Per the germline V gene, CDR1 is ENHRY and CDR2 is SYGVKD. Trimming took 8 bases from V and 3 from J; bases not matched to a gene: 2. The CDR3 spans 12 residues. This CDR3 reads CAIGQGSYEQYF. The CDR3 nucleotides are TGTGCCATCGGACAGGGGAGCTACGAGCAGTACTTC.

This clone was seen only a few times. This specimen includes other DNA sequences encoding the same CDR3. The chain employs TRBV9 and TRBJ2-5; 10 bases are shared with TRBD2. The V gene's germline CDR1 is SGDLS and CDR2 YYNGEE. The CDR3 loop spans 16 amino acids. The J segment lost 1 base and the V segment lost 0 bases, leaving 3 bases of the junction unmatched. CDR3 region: CASSVGIAGGQETQYF. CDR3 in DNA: TGTGCCAGCAGCGTAGGAATAGCGGGGGGCCAAGAGACCCAGTACTTC.

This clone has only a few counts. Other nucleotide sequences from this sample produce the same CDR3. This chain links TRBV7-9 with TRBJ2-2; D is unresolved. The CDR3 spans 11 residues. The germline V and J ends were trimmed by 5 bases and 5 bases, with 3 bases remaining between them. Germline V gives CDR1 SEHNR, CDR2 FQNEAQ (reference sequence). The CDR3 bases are TGTGCCAGCAGCCGTACCGGGGAGCTGTTTTTT. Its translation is CASSRTGELFF.

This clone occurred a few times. CDR3 sequence reads: CASSPQDEIGSPLHF. In DNA, the CDR3 is TGTGCCAGCTCACCTCAGGACGAGATCGGGTCACCCCTCCACTTT. The genes are TRBV18 and TRBJ1-6; D is unclear. The CDR3 runs to 15 residues. V gave up 3 bases and J gave up 10 bases, with 16 bases separating them. Per the germline V gene, CDR1 is KGHSH and CDR2 is LQKENI.

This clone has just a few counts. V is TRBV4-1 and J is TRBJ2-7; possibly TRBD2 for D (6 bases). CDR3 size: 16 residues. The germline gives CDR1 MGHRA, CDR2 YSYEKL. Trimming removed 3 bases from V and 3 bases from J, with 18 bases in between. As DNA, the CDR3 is TGCGCCAGCAGCCACCGAACGGGGAGGACTCGCTACGAGCAGTACTTC. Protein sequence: CASSHRTGRTRYEQYF.

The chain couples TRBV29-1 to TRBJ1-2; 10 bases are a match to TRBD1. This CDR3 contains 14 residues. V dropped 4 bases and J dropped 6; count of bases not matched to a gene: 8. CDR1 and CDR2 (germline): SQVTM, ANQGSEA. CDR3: CSVALGQGTNGYTF. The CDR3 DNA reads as TGCAGCGTTGCCCTGGGACAGGGGACTAATGGCTACACCTTC.